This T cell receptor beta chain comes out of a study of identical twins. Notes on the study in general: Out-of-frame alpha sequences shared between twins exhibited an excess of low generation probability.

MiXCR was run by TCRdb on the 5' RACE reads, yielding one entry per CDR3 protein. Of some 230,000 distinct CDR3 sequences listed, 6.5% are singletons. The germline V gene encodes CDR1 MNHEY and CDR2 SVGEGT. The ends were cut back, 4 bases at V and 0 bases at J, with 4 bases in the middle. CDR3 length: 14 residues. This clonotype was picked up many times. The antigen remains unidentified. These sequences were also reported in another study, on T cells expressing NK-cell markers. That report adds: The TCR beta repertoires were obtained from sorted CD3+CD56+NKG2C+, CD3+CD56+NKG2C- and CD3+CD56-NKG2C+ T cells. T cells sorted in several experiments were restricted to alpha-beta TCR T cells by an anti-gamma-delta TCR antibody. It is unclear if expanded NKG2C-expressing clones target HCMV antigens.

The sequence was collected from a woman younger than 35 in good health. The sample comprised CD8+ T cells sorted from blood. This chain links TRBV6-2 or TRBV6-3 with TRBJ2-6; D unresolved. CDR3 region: CASSLDSGANVLTF. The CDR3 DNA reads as TGTGCCAGCAGTTTGGACTCTGGGGCCAACGTCCTGACTTTC.